The entry below gives a single TCR beta chain sequence along with its context. Its target is unknown. This record belongs to a study of radiotherapy plus CTLA-4 blockade in lung cancer. Study at large: Objective responses were seen in around 17% of patients, disease control in approximately 30%. Study-level results: Subsequent to radiotherapy plus ipilimumab, tumor-derived TCR clones underwent expansion in blood.

Germline V gives CDR1 MDHEN, CDR2 SYDVKM. This CDR3 is 15 amino acids long. The V end lost 5 bases, the J end lost 1 base, and 12 bases lay between the germline ends. Assay: immunoSEQ multiplex PCR; the TCRdb copy retains only in-frame clones and omits some. The sample holds around 49,000 clones; roughly 85% are singletons and the top ten take 28%. This TCR derives from a human donor with non-small cell lung cancer whose response to radiotherapy plus ipilimumab could not be evaluated. The input for sequencing was peripheral blood, taken from a patient treated with radiotherapy plus ipilimumab. This chain uses TRBV28 with TRBJ2-4, with D perhaps TRBD1 (6 bases). CDR3 sequence reads: CASSPRGRAKNIQYF. CDR3 sequence (DNA): TGTGCCAGCAGTCCCAGGGGAAGGGCCAAAAACATTCAGTACTTC.